These 22 T cell receptor beta chains were all obtained from the same sample, sequenced in a study of beta chain features in type 1 diabetes. Study observations and caveats: Shorter TCRB CDR3s, moderately but significantly so, were found in Type 1 diabetes patients in all four CD4+ subsets.

Sequenced material consisted of expressed TCRB transcripts (all of the isolated RNA was reverse transcribed). Profiled with immunoSEQ multiplex PCR; TCRdb holds only in-frame clones, not every one. The sample yields 310,000 or so clones, approximately 10% seen once. The antigens these receptors bind are not known. Sample: central memory CD4+ T cells from blood. These receptors originate from a man aged 25 to 45 with type 1 diabetes.

This clone was observed a handful of times. The chain has TRBV28 and TRBJ1-2; the D is unclear. This CDR3 contains 12 residues. Trimming shortened V by 6 bases and J by 8 bases, and 13 bases separated the two germline ends. CDR1 MDHEN and CDR2 SYDVKM come from the germline V gene. CDR3 DNA: TGTGCCAGCAGACTCCCTATCCTGGGCTACACCTTC. This sequence encodes CASRLPILGYTF.

In this sample, this clone turned up a few times. This chain connects TRBV6-1 to TRBJ1-1; D remains ambiguous. Germline V CDR1 and CDR2: MNHNS, SASEGT. The V end was cut by 7 bases, the J end by 2 bases, with 11 bases between. The CDR3 runs to 13 residues. The chain's CDR3 is CASTKGVNTEAFF. CDR3 sequence (DNA): TGTGCCAGCACGAAGGGCGTCAACACTGAAGCTTTCTTT.

This clone was counted a few times. The chain uses TRBV29-1 and TRBJ1-1; no definite D call. Germline CDR1 is SQVTM and CDR2 is ANQGSEA. The ends were cut back, 3 bases at V and 2 bases at J, with 13 bases in the middle. This CDR3 spans 14 amino acids. The DNA of the CDR3 is TGCAGCGTTGAGCTTCACCGGGATAACACTGAAGCTTTCTTT. Translating gives CSVELHRDNTEAFF.

This clone came up a few times. This chain links TRBV28 with TRBJ1-2; TRBD1 matches at 7 bases. Trimming removed 6 bases from V and 7 bases from J; junction bases left unmatched: 8. This CDR3 is built from 13 residues. Germline CDR1 reads MDHEN; CDR2 reads SYDVKM. The CDR3 is CASRDREGGGYTF. The CDR3, as DNA: TGTGCCAGCAGAGACAGGGAAGGAGGTGGCTACACCTTC.

This clone has a handful of counts. This chain uses TRBV5-1 with TRBJ2-5; D unclear. This CDR3 is 11 amino acids long. The ends were cut back, 0 bases at V and 13 bases at J, with 10 bases in the middle. CDR1 is SGHRS, CDR2 YFSETQ, per germline. The CDR3 spells CASSLEGFRYF. CDR3 coding DNA: TGCGCCAGCAGCTTGGAAGGGTTTCGGTACTTC.

The chain couples TRBV18 to TRBJ1-5; D may be TRBD1 (5 bases). Germline loops: CDR1 KGHSH, CDR2 LQKENI. The CDR3 consists of 13 residues. Trimming removed 6 bases at V and 2 bases at J, with 8 bases between. DNA for the CDR3: TGTGCCAGCTCCCAAGGGGGCAATCAGCCCCAGCATTTT. Amino acids: CASSQGGNQPQHF.

This rearrangement joins TRBV19 to TRBJ1-1; D is perhaps TRBD1 (5 bases). The CDR3 has 13 residues. The germline V gene encodes CDR1 LNHDA and CDR2 SQIVND (reference sequence). Trimming took 1 base from V and 7 from J, leaving 10 bases between them. The CDR3 is CASSIAGPGEAFF. CDR3 nucleotide sequence: TGTGCCAGTAGTATAGCGGGGCCCGGTGAAGCTTTCTTT. The full variable domain, completed using reference TRBV19 and TRBJ1-1, is DGGITQSPKYLFRKEGQNVTLSCEQNLNHDAMYWYRQDPGQGLRLIYYSQIVNDFQKGDIAEGYSVSREKKESFPLTVTSAQKNPTAFYLCASSIAGPGEAFFGQGTRLTVV.

The chain combines TRBV5-6 with TRBJ2-7, with 7 positions matching TRBD1. J gave up 0 bases and V 5 bases, and 8 bases lay outside the gene matches. CDR3 length equals 15 residues. Per the germline V gene, CDR1 is SGHDT and CDR2 is YYEEEE. The CDR3 nucleotides read TGTGCCAGCAGGAACAGGGGAAAGAGCTCCTACGAGCAGTACTTC. This sequence encodes CASRNRGKSSYEQYF.

The V call is TRBV10-2, the J call TRBJ1-4; perhaps TRBD1 as D (6 bases). V shed 5 bases and J shed 4 bases, with 14 bases lying between them. Germline lookup yields CDR1 WSHSY and CDR2 SAAADI. CDR3 length equals 15 residues. The CDR3, as DNA: TGCGCCAGCAGTACTCCGGGACAAAGTAATGAAAAACTGTTTTTT. This sequence encodes CASSTPGQSNEKLFF.

This clone was recorded a few times. The chain combines TRBV5-5 with TRBJ2-5; D possibly corresponds to TRBD2 (5 bases). Trimming removed 4 bases from V and 0 bases from J, with 10 bases in between. The CDR3 length is 14 residues. Germline CDR1 is SGHKS and CDR2 is YYEKEE (reference sequence). The CDR3: CASSRTGNQETQYF. CDR3 in DNA: TGTGCCAGCAGCCGGACGGGGAACCAAGAGACCCAGTACTTC.

This sequence joins TRBV30 and TRBJ1-1; D gene ambiguous. Trimming removed 0 bases from V and 4 bases from J, with 9 bases in between. CDR3 length: 13 residues. In germline, CDR1 is GTSNPN, CDR2 SVGIG (reference sequence). The CDR3 is CAWSVHSGTEAFF. The CDR3 DNA follows: TGTGCCTGGAGTGTACATTCTGGCACTGAAGCTTTCTTT.

This clone was detected only a few times. J is TRBJ2-3 and V is TRBV6-5; a possible D gene is TRBD2 (5 bases). The germline V gene has CDR1 MNHEY and CDR2 SVGAGI. With 0 bases removed from V and 5 bases from J, the gap between germline ends came to 6 bases. The CDR3 covers 13 residues. The CDR3 is CASSYSRGDTQYF. In DNA, the CDR3 is TGTGCCAGCAGTTACTCTCGGGGAGATACGCAGTATTTT.

In DNA form, the CDR3 reads TGCGCCAGCAGTTCCCAGGGGGAGACTCCCTACGAGCAGTACTTC. Translation: CASSSQGETPYEQYF. This rearrangement joins TRBV10-1 to TRBJ2-7; 7 nucleotides align to TRBD1. V was clipped by 5 bases and J by 2 bases; unmatched bases: 9. CDR3 size: 15 residues. Germline V gives CDR1 WNHNN, CDR2 SYGVQD (reference sequence).

This clone was seen just once. The chain employs TRBV6-5 and TRBJ1-1; possible D gene TRBD1, 5 bases. Trimming stripped 6 bases from V and 5 bases from J, with 13 bases between. The CDR3 is 13 amino acids. Germline V gene data show CDR1 as MNHEY and CDR2 as SVGAGI. The CDR3 loop reads CASSLGEATEAFF. DNA of the CDR3: TGTGCCAGCAGCCTAGGGGAGGCAACTGAAGCTTTCTTT.

The chain links TRBV27 to TRBJ2-5; maybe TRBD1 (7 bases). Trimming cost V 6 bases and J 5 bases, with 22 bases left between them. The CDR3 extends over 16 amino acids. In germline, CDR1 is MNHEY, CDR2 SMNVEV (reference sequence). CDR3 in DNA: TGTGCCAGCAGCCCCAGGACAGGCATTGGGGGGGAGACCCAGTACTTC. It encodes CASSPRTGIGGETQYF.

This clone has more than one count but fewer than ten. This rearrangement joins TRBV7-2 to TRBJ1-2; D is ambiguous. V was trimmed by 2 bases and J by 7 bases, leaving 11 bases between them. The germline V gene encodes CDR1 SGHTA and CDR2 FQGNSA. CDR3 length: 13 amino acids. CDR3 loop: CASSLMRAGGYTF. Written as DNA, the CDR3 is TGTGCCAGCAGCTTAATGAGGGCGGGTGGCTACACCTTC.

This clone was counted only a few times. The chain combines TRBV7-9 with TRBJ2-1, with TRBD1 identical over 8 bases. The CDR3 runs to 15 residues. Trimming removed 4 bases from V and 4 bases from J; junction bases left unmatched: 6. Per the germline V gene, CDR1 is SEHNR and CDR2 is FQNEAQ (reference sequence). The CDR3 region has the DNA TGTGCCAGCAGCTCGGGACAGGCGTCGTACAATGAGCAGTTCTTC. It specifies CASSSGQASYNEQFF.

There are a few counts of this clone. The rearrangement links TRBV30 to TRBJ1-5; 10 bases map to TRBD1. V shed 1 base and J 7 bases; nucleotides not matched to a gene: 4. CDR3 length: 14 residues. Germline lookup yields CDR1 GTSNPN and CDR2 SVGIG (reference sequence). CDR3: CAWSAGTGEQPQHF. The CDR3 nucleotides are TGTGCCTGGAGTGCCGGGACAGGGGAACAGCCCCAGCATTTT.

This clone was observed a few times. This rearrangement joins TRBV6-5 to TRBJ1-2; no clear D gene. The CDR3 totals 14 residues. The V and J ends lost 6 bases and 4 bases respectively, with 15 bases between them. Germline V gene data show CDR1 as MNHEY and CDR2 as SVGAGI. The CDR3 DNA is TGTGCCAGCAGGAAAAGGGCGGAAGCCTATGGCTACACCTTC. It encodes CASRKRAEAYGYTF.

This clone was picked up a small number of times. The V gene is TRBV28, the J gene TRBJ2-7; either TRBD1 or TRBD2 may supply D (6 bases each). This CDR3 spans 13 amino acids. Trimming pared 8 bases from V and 5 bases from J, leaving 16 bases between. Germline V gene sequence: CDR1 MDHEN, CDR2 SYDVKM. The CDR3: CASQTGGPHEQYF. The CDR3 nucleotides read TGTGCCAGCCAAACTGGGGGGCCCCACGAGCAGTACTTC.

The sample holds a few counts of this clone. J is TRBJ2-7 and V is TRBV7-2; D gene uncertain. CDR1 is SGHTA and CDR2 is FQGNSA in the germline V gene. The CDR3 is made up of 13 amino acids. V lost 0 bases and J lost 6, with 9 bases in between. The CDR3 loop is CASSLAPDGEQYF. CDR3 coding DNA: TGTGCCAGCAGCTTAGCCCCCGATGGCGAGCAGTACTTC.

The chain joins TRBV9 to TRBJ1-1, with a weak D call TRBD1 (5 bases). Per the germline V gene, CDR1 is SGDLS and CDR2 is YYNGEE. The CDR3 totals 15 residues. V was cut by 3 bases and J by 0 bases, with 12 bases left in between. The CDR3 bases are TGTGCCAGCAGCGCCGGGGGTCACATGAACACTGAAGCTTTCTTT. Translation: CASSAGGHMNTEAFF.